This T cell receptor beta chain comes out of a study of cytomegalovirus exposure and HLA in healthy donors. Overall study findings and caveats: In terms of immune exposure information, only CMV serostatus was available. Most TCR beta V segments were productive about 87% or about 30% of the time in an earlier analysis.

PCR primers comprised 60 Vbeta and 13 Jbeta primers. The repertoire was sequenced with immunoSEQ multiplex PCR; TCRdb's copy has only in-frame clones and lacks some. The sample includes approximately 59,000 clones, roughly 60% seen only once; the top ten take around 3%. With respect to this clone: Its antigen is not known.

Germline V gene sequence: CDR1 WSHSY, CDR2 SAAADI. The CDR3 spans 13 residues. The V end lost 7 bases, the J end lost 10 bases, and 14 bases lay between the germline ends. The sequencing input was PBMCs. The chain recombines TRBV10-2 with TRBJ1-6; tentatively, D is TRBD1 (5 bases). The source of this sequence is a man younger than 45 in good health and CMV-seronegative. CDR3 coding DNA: TGCGCCAGCACTTCAGGGTTCAACTCACCCCTCCACTTT. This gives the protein CASTSGFNSPLHF.